This note documents a single TCR beta chain sequence. The sample holds a few counts of this clonotype. What this receptor recognizes is not known. Base qualities were left out, and no much larger clone turns up one base away. The time point label, read with the paper, signifies: blood at routine non-recurrence follow-up after resection. TCR sequencing used whole RNA extracted from tumor and nontumor lung tissue, or from cryopreserved PBMC samples, without cell sorting. A patient was chosen for TCR sequencing only when enough RNA was available from at least two tumor regions. The data stem from a study of spatial heterogeneity in lung cancer (dated 2019 in TCRdb). Describing the broader study: Donors were some 67 patients with early-stage, untreated non-small cell lung cancer from the lung TRACERx cohort. Follow-up PBMC samples were sequenced whenever available, with a median time to follow-up of around two years after resection. Beta-chain transcripts were consistently detected in greater numbers than alpha-chain transcripts, which likely reflects a higher abundance of beta-chain transcripts. In the raw uncorrected reads, each unique combination of TCR and UMI appeared on average more than ten times. In non-small cell lung cancer, the study made a quantitative comparison of TCR alpha and beta repertoires among multiple tumor regions, matched nontumor lung and blood. The study linked features of the TCR repertoire to counts of nonsynonymous mutations, which were determined by whole-exome sequencing of tumor tissue. Both alpha and beta chains were TCR-sequenced in about 240 tumor regions, under 85 matched nontumor lung samples and over 55 PBMC samples obtained at surgery. General study outcomes and caveats: Ubiquitous expanded tumor TCRs were found in blood more often at tumor resection than at routine follow-up. Additional single-cell paired TCR alpha and beta sequencing was considered necessary to confirm, at a functional level, the hypothesis that regional TCRs recognize regional mutations. Only 14 patients were included in comparisons of baseline and follow-up blood repertoires.

Receptor libraries were prepared by 5' RACE. TCRdb names NextSeq 500 as the instrument used. The TCR library protocol attached a unique molecular identifier to each TCR cDNA molecule to allow correction of PCR and sequencing errors. Per the authors' processing: Decombinator tools were used for TCR identification, UMI-based error correction and CDR3 extraction. Expanded TCRs were defined as those above a frequency of 2 per 1,000, corresponding to the top 1% of the tumor frequency distribution. Renyi diversity was computed with the R vegan package after each repertoire had been subsampled 100 times to 5,000 TCRs. CDR3 similarity networks were built from amino acid triplet string-kernel similarity, connecting CDR3s with pairwise similarity above 0.82. TCRdb reprocessing: public reads trimmed at Q25 with fastp, clones called with MiXCR, in-frame beta chains kept. Identical CDR3 protein sequences are pooled into one entry, listed with their most common genes and DNA. TCRdb, not the original authors, processed these V and J calls. Present in this sample are roughly 120,000 distinct CDR3 sequences, roughly an eighth of which were seen just once. The ten biggest clones cover roughly 17% of the sample.

Per the germline V gene (reference sequence), SGHKS is the CDR1 and YYEKEE is the CDR2. The germline V and J ends show losses of 0 bases and 5 bases respectively, and no gene match explains 15 bases of the junction. The CDR3 spans 19 residues, from the cysteine through the phenylalanine. Only the CDR3 portion is preserved as DNA: 57 bases, with reading frame beginning at the first base. In this chain, TRBV5-5 is recombined with TRBJ2-1; 9 bases in the junction line up with TRBD2. This clonotype originated in a male donor with early-stage non-small cell lung cancer. This specimen consisted of PBMCs, obtained at follow-up. The nucleotides read TGTGCCAGCAGCTTGGGACTAAGCGGGGGGTTACCTTCCCACAATGAGCAGTTCTTC. It codes for CASSLGLSGGLPSHNEQFF.